This is a list of T cell receptor beta chains from one sample in a study of cytomegalovirus exposure and HLA in healthy donors. Profiled with immunoSEQ multiplex PCR; TCRdb holds only in-frame clones, not every one. This table has over 100,000 clones, around 81% appearing once. Sequenced material: PBMCs. These receptor sequences come from a young woman in good health and CMV-seronegative. CDR3s include the opening cysteine and the closing phenylalanine or tryptophan. D genes are given only for firm matches.

TRBV5-1,TRBJ2-7,-,CASSRDSYEQYF
TRBV7-6,TRBJ1-5,-,CASSLVMREPQHF
TRBV5-1,TRBJ1-2,-,CASSLEVREGGYTF
TRBV5-6,TRBJ2-7,TRBD2,CASSQGLARNYEQYF
TRBV29-1,TRBJ2-2,-,CAVNGRTSNTGELFF
TRBV9,TRBJ2-5,-,CASSVHLFQETQYF
TRBV7-7,TRBJ2-1,TRBD2,CASSPLAGGDNEQFF
TRBV5-4,-,TRBD2,CASSSGGGVLYEQYF
TRBV23-1,TRBJ1-6,TRBD1,CASSQLTGTGHPEALHF
TRBV4-1,TRBJ2-1,TRBD2,CASSQREGENEQFF
TRBV5-6,TRBJ2-7,-,CASSWTSYEQYF
TRBV7-9,TRBJ2-1,-,CASSLGGLYNEQFF
TRBV9,TRBJ2-3,TRBD2,CASSVDDGRLSTDTQYF
TRBV7-9,TRBJ1-1,-,CASSLGQNTEAFF
TRBV6-5,TRBJ2-7,-,CASSRDYEQYF
TRBV19,TRBJ1-4,-,CASNPDVGYEKLFF
TRBV28,TRBJ2-5,-,CASTLGGQGGGETQYF
TRBV14,TRBJ2-1,-,CASSQGGSHNEQFF
TRBV7-9,TRBJ2-3,-,CSSSLARGGADTQYF
TRBV11-2,TRBJ2-5,-,CASSLVTENQETQYF
TRBV11-2,TRBJ2-7,TRBD1,CASSSRDSPYEQYF
TRBV19,TRBJ2-5,TRBD1,CASSMRQGDQETQYF
TRBV15,TRBJ1-1,-,CATSRAVITEAFF
TRBV7-9,TRBJ2-7,TRBD2,CASSPSGSYPYEQYF
TRBV7-2,TRBJ2-3,TRBD2,CASSPTLAGVTDTQYF
TRBV19,TRBJ1-4,-,CASNSPGLPTNEKLFF
TRBV7-9,TRBJ2-1,-,CASSLLMEVPNEQFF
TRBV27,TRBJ1-5,-,CATPRELMPQHF
TRBV28,TRBJ2-3,TRBD2,CASIGLAGNVNPDTQYF
TRBV9,TRBJ2-7,-,CASSVGGSYEQYF
TRBV7-2,TRBJ1-5,-,CASSLLFGGGAPQHF
TRBV5-6,TRBJ2-7,TRBD1,CASSRMGTGGNEQYF
TRBV7-2,TRBJ2-7,TRBD1,CASSLVDRDTEQYF
TRBV9,TRBJ2-3,-,CASSGQRGGGGRDTQYF
TRBV7-2,TRBJ2-4,TRBD1,CASSPAGTGGLCF
TRBV2,TRBJ2-1,TRBD2,CASSDLAGSYNEQFF
TRBV28,TRBJ2-7,-,CASSLSTTLAYEQYF
TRBV29-1,TRBJ1-1,-,CSVQGMNTEAFF
TRBV5-4,TRBJ1-4,-,CASSLRSPGGEKLFF
TRBV5-1,TRBJ2-3,TRBD2,CASSLLGLAGGGDTDTQYF
TRBV7-3,TRBJ2-1,-,CASSTGNEQFF
TRBV7-3,TRBJ1-2,-,CASSLDSRGSYGYTF
TRBV9,TRBJ2-1,TRBD1,CASSVTGTGGIDEQFF
TRBV7-2,TRBJ1-2,-,CASSQERGIYGYTF
TRBV6-5,TRBJ1-1,-,CASSQPGQKAFF
TRBV5-1,TRBJ2-3,TRBD2,CASSPRTSGATDTQYF
TRBV28,TRBJ2-4,TRBD2,CASSLFLAGQQYF
TRBV19,TRBJ2-3,-,CASSIGDTQYF
TRBV9,TRBJ2-5,TRBD2,CASSAGLAGHETQYF
TRBV6-1,TRBJ2-5,TRBD2,CASSEGGSGRVSIQETQYF
TRBV27,-,-,CASSFSGGYYEQYF
TRBV7-9,TRBJ1-2,TRBD1,CASSLVQGARGYTF
TRBV29-1,TRBJ2-6,TRBD2,CSAGTSGGANVLTF
TRBV10-3,TRBJ2-7,-,CAISDASRGYEQYF